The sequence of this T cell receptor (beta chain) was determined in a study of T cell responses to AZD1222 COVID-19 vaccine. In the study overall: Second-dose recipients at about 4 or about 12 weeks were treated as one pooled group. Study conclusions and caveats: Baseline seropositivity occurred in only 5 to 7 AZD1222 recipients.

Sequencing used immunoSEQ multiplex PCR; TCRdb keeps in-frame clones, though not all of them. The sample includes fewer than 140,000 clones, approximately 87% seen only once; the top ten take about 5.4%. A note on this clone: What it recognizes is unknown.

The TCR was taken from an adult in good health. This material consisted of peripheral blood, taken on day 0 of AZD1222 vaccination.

The CDR3 region has the DNA TGTGCCAGCAGTTTATCGGGAGGGTCAGCTCAGCCCCAGCATTTT. This sequence encodes CASSLSGGSAQPQHF. The gene calls are TRBV27 and TRBJ1-5; D is undetermined. Trimming took 0 bases from V and 6 from J, leaving 12 bases between them. Germline CDR1 is MNHEY and CDR2 is SMNVEV (reference sequence). This CDR3 is 15 amino acids long.